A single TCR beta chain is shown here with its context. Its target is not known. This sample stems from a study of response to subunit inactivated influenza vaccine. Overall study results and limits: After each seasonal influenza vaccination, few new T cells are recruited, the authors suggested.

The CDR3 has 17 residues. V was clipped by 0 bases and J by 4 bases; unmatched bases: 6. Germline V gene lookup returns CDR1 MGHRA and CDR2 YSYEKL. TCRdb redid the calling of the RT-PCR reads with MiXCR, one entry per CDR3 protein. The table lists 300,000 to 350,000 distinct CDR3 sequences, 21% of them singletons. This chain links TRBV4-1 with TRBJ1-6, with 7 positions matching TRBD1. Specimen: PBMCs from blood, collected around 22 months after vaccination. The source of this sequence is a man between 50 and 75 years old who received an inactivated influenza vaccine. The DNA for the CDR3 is TGCGCCAGCAGCCAAGATCAAGGGGGCGTTTATAATTCACCCCTCCACTTT. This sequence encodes CASSQDQGGVYNSPLHF.